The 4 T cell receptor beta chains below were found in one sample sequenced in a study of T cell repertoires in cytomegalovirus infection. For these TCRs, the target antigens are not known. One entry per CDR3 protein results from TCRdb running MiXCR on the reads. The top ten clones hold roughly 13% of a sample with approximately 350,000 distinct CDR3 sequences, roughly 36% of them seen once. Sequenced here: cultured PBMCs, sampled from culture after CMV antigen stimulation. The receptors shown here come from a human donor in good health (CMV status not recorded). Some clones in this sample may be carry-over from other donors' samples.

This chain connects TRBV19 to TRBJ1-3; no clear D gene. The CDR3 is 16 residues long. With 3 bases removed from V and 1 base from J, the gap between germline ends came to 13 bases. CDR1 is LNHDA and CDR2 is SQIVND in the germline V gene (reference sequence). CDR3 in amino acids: CASSIGQALSGNTIYF. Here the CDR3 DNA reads TGTGCCAGTAGTATCGGTCAGGCCTTATCTGGAAACACCATATATTTT.

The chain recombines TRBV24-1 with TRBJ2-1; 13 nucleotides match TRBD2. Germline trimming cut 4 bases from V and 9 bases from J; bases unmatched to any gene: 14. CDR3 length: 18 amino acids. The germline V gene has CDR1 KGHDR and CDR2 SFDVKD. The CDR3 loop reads CATSDPFLGLAGVTEQFF. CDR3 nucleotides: TGTGCCACCAGTGACCCCTTCCTCGGACTAGCGGGAGTAACTGAGCAGTTCTTC.

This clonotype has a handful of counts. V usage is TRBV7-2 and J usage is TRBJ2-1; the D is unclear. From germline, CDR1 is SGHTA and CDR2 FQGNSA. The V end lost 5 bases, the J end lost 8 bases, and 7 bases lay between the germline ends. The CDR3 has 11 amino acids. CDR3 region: CASSRNDEQFF. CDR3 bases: TGTGCCAGCAGCCGCAACGATGAGCAGTTCTTC.

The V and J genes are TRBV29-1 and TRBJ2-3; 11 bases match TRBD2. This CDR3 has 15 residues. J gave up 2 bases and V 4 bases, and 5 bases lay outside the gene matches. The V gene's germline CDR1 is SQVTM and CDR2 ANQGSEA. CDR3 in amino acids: CSVGLAGGTTDTQYF. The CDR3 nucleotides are TGCAGCGTTGGCTTAGCGGGAGGGACCACAGATACGCAGTATTTT.